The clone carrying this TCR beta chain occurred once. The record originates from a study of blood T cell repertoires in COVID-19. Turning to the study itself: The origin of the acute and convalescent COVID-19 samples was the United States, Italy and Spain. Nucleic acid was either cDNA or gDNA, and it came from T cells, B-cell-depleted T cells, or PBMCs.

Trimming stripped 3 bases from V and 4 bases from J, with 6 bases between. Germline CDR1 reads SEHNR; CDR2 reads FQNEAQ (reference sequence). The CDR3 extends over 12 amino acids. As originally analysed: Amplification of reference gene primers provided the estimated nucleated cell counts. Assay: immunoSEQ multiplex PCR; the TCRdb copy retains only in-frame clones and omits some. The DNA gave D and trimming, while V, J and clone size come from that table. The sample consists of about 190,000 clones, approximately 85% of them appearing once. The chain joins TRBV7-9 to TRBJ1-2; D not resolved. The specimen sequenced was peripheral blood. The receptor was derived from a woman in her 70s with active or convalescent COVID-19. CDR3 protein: CASSLEGYGYTF. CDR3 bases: TGTGCCAGCAGCTTGGAGGGCTATGGCTACACCTTC.